The 14 T cell receptor beta chains in this list originate from one sample, sequenced in a study of blood T cell repertoires in COVID-19. Data came from immunoSEQ multiplex PCR; TCRdb stores just in-frame clones and leaves some out. The sample lists fewer than 250,000 clones, around nine tenths occurring once. Specimen: peripheral blood. Receptors originate from a woman aged 60-75 years who had recovered from COVID-19.

The V and J genes are TRBV7-9 and TRBJ2-2; D gene uncertain. V lost 8 bases to trimming and J lost 3 bases, with 7 bases between them. Germline CDR1 and CDR2: SEHNR and FQNEAQ (reference sequence). This CDR3 is 12 amino acids long. CDR3 region: CASGVYTGELFF. The CDR3 nucleotides read TGTGCCAGCGGAGTTTACACCGGGGAGCTGTTTTTT.

The gene calls are TRBV7-3 and TRBJ1-2; TRBD1 is a possible D gene (5 bases). CDR1 and CDR2 from the germline V gene are SGHTA and FQGTGA. The CDR3 runs to 13 residues. Trimming pared 4 bases from V and 3 bases from J, leaving 9 bases between. The CDR3 DNA follows: TGTGCCAGCAGCTATGACAGAGACTATGGCTACACCTTC. It is translated as CASSYDRDYGYTF.

The V call is TRBV6-5, the J call TRBJ1-5, with D tentatively TRBD1 (5 bases). V gave up 2 bases and J gave up 1 base, with 12 bases separating them. The CDR3 is 16 amino acids. Germline CDR1 reads MNHEY; CDR2 reads SVGAGI. The CDR3 DNA is TGTGCCAGCAGTTACACGGGGAGGGGAAGCAATCAGCCCCAGCATTTT. This translates into CASSYTGRGSNQPQHF.

This chain uses TRBV9 with TRBJ2-7; D is ambiguous. Per germline, CDR1 SGDLS and CDR2 YYNGEE. This CDR3 has 16 amino acids. Trimming removed 0 bases from V and 0 bases from J, with 13 bases in between. The CDR3, as DNA: TGTGCCAGCAGCGTAGGGAGCAGAGGCCCCTCCTACGAGCAGTACTTC. Its translation is CASSVGSRGPSYEQYF.

This chain links TRBV20-1 with TRBJ2-5; the D gene is possibly TRBD2 (6 bases). There are 11 residues in the CDR3. With 5 bases removed from V and 10 bases from J, the gap between germline ends came to 14 bases. CDR1 and CDR2 from the germline V gene are DFQATT and SNEGSKA (reference sequence). CDR3 DNA: TGCAGTGCTTGGCTAGCGCCCCTCCAGTACTTC. Residues: CSAWLAPLQYF.

The rearrangement links TRBV7-9 to TRBJ1-2, with 8 bases aligning to TRBD1. The CDR3 runs 18 residues. The V segment lost 1 base and the J segment 2 bases; nucleotides outside the gene matches: 12. The germline CDR1 and CDR2 sequences are SEHNR and FQNEAQ (reference sequence). CDR3 DNA sequence: TGTGCCAGCAGCTTAGGTCGGACAGGGCCCTTCTTAAACTATGGCTACACCTTC. Translated, it gives CASSLGRTGPFLNYGYTF. Combining the CDR3 with reference TRBV7-9 and TRBJ1-2 gives the whole variable domain DTGVSQNPRHKITKRGQNVTFRCDPISEHNRLYWYRQTLGQGPEFLTYFQNEAQLEKSRLLSDRFSAERPKGSFSTLEIQRTEQGDSAMYLCASSLGRTGPFLNYGYTFGSGTRLTVV.

This clone was seen more than once but under ten times. V gene TRBV9 combines with J gene TRBJ2-3; D uncertain. There are 14 residues in the CDR3. Germline CDR1 reads SGDLS; CDR2 reads YYNGEE. Trimming took off 0 bases at V and 4 bases at J, with 9 bases between the two ends. CDR3: CASSVDRVPDTQYF. The CDR3 region has the DNA TGTGCCAGCAGCGTAGACCGGGTCCCAGATACGCAGTATTTT. The full variable domain, its missing parts supplied by reference TRBV9 and TRBJ2-3, is DSGVTQTPKHLITATGQRVTLRCSPRSGDLSVYWYQQSLDQGLQFLIQYYNGEERAKGNILERFSAQQFPDLHSELNLSSLELGDSALYFCASSVDRVPDTQYFGPGTRLTVL.

The chain links TRBV28 to TRBJ1-6; 9 nucleotides match TRBD1. Germline V gene sequence: CDR1 MDHEN, CDR2 SYDVKM. Trimming cost V 2 bases and J 10 bases; bases outside gene matches: 6. The CDR3 covers 15 residues. The CDR3 spells CASSLRQGEGSPLHF. As DNA, the CDR3 is TGTGCCAGCAGTTTACGACAGGGGGAAGGCTCACCCCTCCACTTT.

The rearrangement links TRBV5-1 to TRBJ1-2; TRBD1 matches 7 bases. After removal of 0 bases from V and 10 bases from J, the junction contained 12 bases not matched to a gene. The germline V gene encodes CDR1 SGHRS and CDR2 YFSETQ. This CDR3 is built from 15 residues. CDR3 sequence: CASSLEGTVGKDYTF. CDR3 DNA sequence: TGCGCCAGCAGCTTGGAGGGGACAGTTGGCAAGGACTACACCTTC. The whole variable domain, filled in from reference TRBV5-1 and TRBJ1-2, reads KAGVTQTPRYLIKTRGQQVTLSCSPISGHRSVSWYQQTPGQGLQFLFEYFSETQRNKGNFPGRFSGRQFSNSRSEMNVSTLELGDSALYLCASSLEGTVGKDYTFGSGTRLTVV.

This clone was counted between two and nine times. One junction end does not reproduce the germline sequence, and a read error may be involved. The CDR3: CASSSDRGQEQYF. As DNA, the CDR3 is TGTGCTAGCAGCTCCGACAGGGGGCAGGAGCAGTACTTC. The chain joins TRBV7-7 to TRBJ2-7; 10 nucleotides match TRBD1. Germline values: CDR1 SSHAT, CDR2 FNYEAQ (reference sequence). This CDR3 is 13 amino acids long.

The chain's CDR3 is CASSSRDGSSYNSPLHF. In DNA, the CDR3 is TGTGCCAGCAGCTCCCGGGACGGGAGCTCCTATAATTCACCCCTCCACTTT. The J gene is TRBJ1-6, the V gene TRBV7-9, with D perhaps matching TRBD1 (5 bases). V was pared by 4 bases and J by 0 bases, with 13 bases between. The CDR3 extends over 17 amino acids. Germline lookup yields CDR1 SEHNR and CDR2 FQNEAQ (reference sequence).

The V and J genes are TRBV7-9 and TRBJ2-2; perhaps TRBD1 as D (6 bases). The V and J ends lost 5 bases and 8 bases respectively, with 12 bases between them. Germline V gene sequence: CDR1 SEHNR, CDR2 FQNEAQ (reference sequence). The CDR3 is 13 residues long. CDR3 bases: TGTGCCAGCAGCCAAGCCGGGACAGGGGAGCTGTTTTTT. Amino acids: CASSQAGTGELFF.

The chain has TRBV7-6 and TRBJ1-2, with D possibly TRBD1 on 6 matching bases. This CDR3 has 15 amino acids. From germline, CDR1 is SGHVS and CDR2 FNYEAQ. V lost 5 bases and J 6 bases, leaving 19 bases between the germline ends. The CDR3 nucleotides are TGTGCCAGCAGCCCCACGACAGGAGAACATGATGGCTACACCTTC. This codes for CASSPTTGEHDGYTF.

V gene TRBV11-2 combines with J gene TRBJ2-1; D remains ambiguous. This CDR3 spans 13 amino acids. Per the germline V gene, CDR1 is SGHAT and CDR2 is FQNNGV. Trimming took off 0 bases at V and 7 bases at J, with 7 bases between the two ends. The DNA for the CDR3 is TGTGCCAGCAGCTTAGAGCCGGTTAATGAGCAGTTCTTC. It encodes CASSLEPVNEQFF.